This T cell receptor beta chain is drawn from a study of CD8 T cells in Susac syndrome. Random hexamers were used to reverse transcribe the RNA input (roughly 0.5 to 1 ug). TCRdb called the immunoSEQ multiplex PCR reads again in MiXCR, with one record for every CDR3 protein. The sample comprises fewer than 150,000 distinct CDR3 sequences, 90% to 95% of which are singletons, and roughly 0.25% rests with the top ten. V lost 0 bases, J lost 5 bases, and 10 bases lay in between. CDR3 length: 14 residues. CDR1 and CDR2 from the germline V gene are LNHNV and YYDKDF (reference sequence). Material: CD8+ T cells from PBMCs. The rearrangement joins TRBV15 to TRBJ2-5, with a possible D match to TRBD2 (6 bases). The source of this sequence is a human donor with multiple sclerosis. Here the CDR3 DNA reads TGTGCCACCAGCAGAGAGACGGGGGTCGAGACCCAGTACTTC. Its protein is CATSRETGVETQYF.